Sequencing of this T cell receptor beta chain was carried out in a study of monozygotic twins with inflammatory bowel disease. From germline, CDR1 is MGHRA and CDR2 YSYEKL. This CDR3 spans 18 amino acids. Investigators made cDNA in eight separate reactions per sample. TCRdb re-called the 5' RACE reads and gives one entry per CDR3 protein, without DNA. In all, the sample yields some 150,000 distinct CDR3 sequences. The sequenced sample was blood. This clonotype originated in a human donor with ulcerative colitis or Crohn's disease, or a healthy co-twin of an affected twin (not recorded which). This chain uses TRBV4-1 with TRBJ1-3; there is no DNA to check the TCRdb D call of TRBD1. CDR3 region: CASSPGPTGDSSGNTIYF.